This TCR beta chain was recorded in a study of technical replicates of blood from a handful of donors. This CDR3 region has 13 residues. Trimming took off 3 bases at V and 8 bases at J, with 10 bases between the two ends. Germline CDR1 LNHNV, CDR2 YYDKDF (reference sequence). Only in-frame clones appear in the TCRdb table, and some are missing; sequencing was by immunoSEQ multiplex PCR. Among more than 80,000 clones listed, just under 95% were seen once. This clonotype originated in a human donor in good health. V is TRBV15 and J is TRBJ1-4; a weak D match, TRBD1 (6 bases). The specimen was T cells isolated from PBMCs. The CDR3 region is CATSSRGWEKLFF. The CDR3 DNA sequence: TGTGCCACCAGCAGCAGGGGTTGGGAAAAACTGTTTTTT.